Each of the 20 T cell receptor beta chains below was sequenced from the same sample in a study of blood T cells in healthy people across ages. Then a second PCR, running about 6 to 12 cycles, was carried out with a sample-barcoded 5' primer and a J-beta primer mix. Via MiXCR, TCRdb re-called the 5' RACE reads, giving one row per CDR3 protein. Of about 540,000 distinct CDR3 sequences listed, 24% are singletons. The sample was also linked to a second study, of T cells of mothers and their children.

Input material: blood. The source is a boy aged 10-17 years in good health.

The J gene is TRBJ1-2, the V gene TRBV7-2; D is undetermined. Germline V CDR1 and CDR2: SGHTA, FQGNSA. The CDR3 sequence is 12 residues long. Trimming removed 3 bases from V and 8 bases from J, with 10 bases in between. DNA for the CDR3: TGTGCCAGCAGCTTCCGCGGGGAAGGCTACACCTTC. Its protein product is CASSFRGEGYTF.

The chain uses TRBV29-1 and TRBJ1-1; D is undetermined. The CDR3 spans 12 residues. Germline CDR1 reads SQVTM; CDR2 reads ANQGSEA. V shed 6 bases and J shed 4 bases, with 12 bases lying between them. CDR3 coding DNA: TGCAGCGTCCGAAGGGCAGGCACTGAAGCTTTCTTT. Protein sequence: CSVRRAGTEAFF.

This clonotype was detected many times. This rearrangement joins TRBV5-1 to TRBJ2-1, with 10 nucleotides matching TRBD2. Looked up from germline, CDR1 is SGHRS and CDR2 is YFSETQ. V gave up 4 bases and J gave up 2 bases; unmatched junction bases: 3. The CDR3 length is 15 residues. The CDR3 region is CASSAGLAAYNEQFF. In nucleotides, the CDR3 is TGCGCCAGCAGCGCCGGACTAGCGGCCTACAATGAGCAGTTCTTC. Full variable domain (rest looked up from reference TRBV5-1 and TRBJ2-1): KAGVTQTPRYLIKTRGQQVTLSCSPISGHRSVSWYQQTPGQGLQFLFEYFSETQRNKGNFPGRFSGRQFSNSRSEMNVSTLELGDSALYLCASSAGLAAYNEQFFGPGTRLTVL.

This clonotype was seen many times. This chain links TRBV2 with TRBJ1-2; D remains ambiguous. The ends were cut back, 6 bases at V and 1 base at J, with 6 bases in the middle. Germline assignment: CDR1 SNHLY and CDR2 FYNNEI. The CDR3 is 12 residues long. The CDR3 DNA reads as TGTGCCAGCAGCGACAATAACTATGGCTACACCTTC. Translated, it gives CASSDNNYGYTF.

V usage is TRBV9 and J usage is TRBJ2-1, with TRBD2 as a possible D gene (7 bases). Deletions cut 2 bases from V and 5 bases from J, with 14 bases between. In germline, CDR1 is SGDLS, CDR2 YYNGEE. The CDR3 has 15 amino acids. CDR3: CASSVGGGGHNEQFF. In DNA, the CDR3 is TGTGCCAGCAGCGTGGGAGGGGGAGGGCACAATGAGCAGTTCTTC.

This clonotype came up a few times. The chain links TRBV7-8 to TRBJ1-6; TRBD1 matches at 7 bases. The germline CDR1 and CDR2 sequences are SGHVS and FQNEAQ. V was pared by 1 base and J by 4 bases, with 4 bases of the junction left unmatched. CDR3 length: 16 amino acids. The CDR3 loop reads CASSLGQGGYNSPLHF. DNA for the CDR3: TGTGCCAGCAGCTTAGGACAGGGCGGGTATAATTCACCCCTCCACTTT.

This clonotype was found a few times. This chain joins TRBV24-1 and TRBJ2-5; maybe TRBD2 (5 bases). The J call may be faulty, since TRBJ2-1 better matches the DNA end. Per germline, CDR1 KGHDR and CDR2 SFDVKD. The CDR3 is 15 amino acids. For the CDR3, the DNA is TGTGCCACCAGTGATTTGGGACTGGTGAACAATGAGCAGTTCTTC. Its translation is CATSDLGLVNNEQFF.

This clonotype was counted only a few times. The gene calls are TRBV12-5 and TRBJ1-1; D ambiguous. V gave up 2 bases and J gave up 0 bases, with 7 bases separating them. CDR3 length equals 14 residues. Germline-derived CDR1 and CDR2 are LGHNT and FRNRAP. The CDR3 DNA reads as TGTGCTAGTGGTTTGCGGTACATGAACACTGAAGCTTTCTTT. It translates to CASGLRYMNTEAFF. Full variable domain (remainder filled in from reference TRBV12-5 and TRBJ1-1): DARVTQTPRHKVTEMGQEVTMRCQPILGHNTVFWYRQTMMQGLELLAYFRNRAPLDDSGMPKDRFSAEMPDATLATLKIQPSEPRDSAVYFCASGLRYMNTEAFFGQGTRLTVV.

The rearrangement uses TRBV9 and TRBJ1-3; TRBD1 matches at 10 bases. The germline CDR1 and CDR2 sequences are SGDLS and YYNGEE. The CDR3 spans 16 residues. V was pared by 3 bases and J by 4 bases, with 7 bases of the junction left unmatched. CDR3 sequence (DNA): TGTGCCAGCAGCGCACCAGGACAGGGGGGAGGAAACACCATATATTTT. This sequence encodes CASSAPGQGGGNTIYF.

The CDR3 DNA follows: TGTGCCAGCAGTGACGACTTACTTAGCATGAACACTGAAGCTTTCTTT. Its protein is CASSDDLLSMNTEAFF. The V call is TRBV12-3 or TRBV12-4, the J call TRBJ1-1; D uncertain. CDR3 size: 16 residues. V was cut by 5 bases and J by 0 bases, with 16 bases left in between.

This clonotype was seen only a few times. One end of the junction fails to match germline, which may point to a read error. V usage is TRBV7-7 and J usage is TRBJ2-7; 8 nucleotides line up with TRBD1. The CDR3 loop spans 14 amino acids. Germline CDR1 is SSHAT and CDR2 is FNYEAQ (reference sequence). Written as DNA, the CDR3 is TGTGCTAGCAGCCGGGACAGGAGCCCCTACGAGCAGTACTTC. It is translated as CASSRDRSPYEQYF. Using reference TRBV7-7 and TRBJ2-7 for the parts outside the CDR3, the full variable domain is GAGVSQSPRYKVTKRGQDVTLRCDPISSHATLYWYQQALGQGPEFLTYFNYEAQPDKSGLPSDRFSAERPEGSISTLTIQRTEQRDSAMYRCASSRDRSPYEQYFGPGTRLTVT.

This clonotype was seen a few times. The chain is built from TRBV15 and TRBJ2-7; D gene uncertain. The CDR3 spans 15 residues. CDR1 LNHNV and CDR2 YYDKDF come from the germline V gene (reference sequence). V lost 0 bases and J lost 6, with 15 bases in between. DNA of the CDR3: TGTGCCACCAGCAGAGATCGTGGGTTTTGGGGCGAGCAGTACTTC. As protein: CATSRDRGFWGEQYF.

The table lists this clonotype with a few counts. The genes are TRBV29-1 and TRBJ2-1; 7 bases match TRBD2. The J call may be incorrect, as the DNA end agrees better with TRBJ2-7. Per the germline V gene, CDR1 is SQVTM and CDR2 is ANQGSEA. This CDR3 is built from 11 residues. The CDR3, as DNA: TGCAGCGCCGTCGCGGGAGACGGGCAGTACTTC. It codes for CSAVAGDGQYF.

This clonotype showed up just a few times. The genes are TRBV5-6 and TRBJ1-1, with no clear D. In germline, CDR1 is SGHDT, CDR2 YYEEEE. The CDR3 is 14 amino acids. Trimming pared 0 bases from V and 4 bases from J, leaving 10 bases between. Here the CDR3 DNA reads TGTGCCAGCAGCTTGGATACCTTGGGCACTGAAGCTTTCTTT. This encodes CASSLDTLGTEAFF.

The table lists this clonotype with a few counts. This chain connects TRBV7-2 to TRBJ2-3; D might be TRBD1 (6 bases). The V end was cut by 5 bases, the J end by 3 bases, with 15 bases between. The CDR3 has 15 amino acids. Germline CDR1 SGHTA, CDR2 FQGNSA. The CDR3 bases are TGTGCCAGCAGCCCACAGGGCCCCCTGACAGATACGCAGTATTTT. Amino acid sequence: CASSPQGPLTDTQYF.

This clonotype was detected a few times. The chain links TRBV4-1 to TRBJ2-1, with 9 bases fitting TRBD2. This CDR3 region has 16 residues. From germline, CDR1 is MGHRA and CDR2 YSYEKL. V shed 1 base, J shed 3 bases, and the junction held 4 bases outside the gene matches. The CDR3 loop is CASSQGPSGVYNEQFF. The DNA of the CDR3 is TGCGCCAGCAGCCAAGGTCCTAGCGGGGTCTACAATGAGCAGTTCTTC.

This rearrangement joins TRBV30 to TRBJ2-1, with TRBD1 identical over 7 bases. There are 12 residues in the CDR3. Germline assignment: CDR1 GTSNPN and CDR2 SVGIG (reference sequence). The junction had 11 bases not matched to a gene; V was cut back by 6 bases and J by 12 bases. The CDR3 region is CACATGDRAQFF. In nucleotides, the CDR3 is TGTGCCTGTGCAACAGGGGACCGGGCGCAGTTCTTC. The full variable domain, its missing parts supplied by reference TRBV30 and TRBJ2-1, is SQTIHQWPATLVQPVGSPLSLECTVEGTSNPNLYWYRQAAGRGLQLLFYSVGIGQISSEVPQNLSASRPQDRQFILSSKKLLLSDSGFYLCACATGDRAQFFGPGTRLTVL.

As DNA, the CDR3 is TGTGCCAGCAGTTTAGACAGGGGGACAGGAATCGAGCAGTACTTC. It is translated as CASSLDRGTGIEQYF. This rearrangement joins TRBV12-3 or TRBV12-4 to TRBJ2-5, with 8 bases identical to TRBD1. The J call may be in error: the DNA end matches TRBJ2-7 better. This CDR3 region has 15 residues.

The table lists this clonotype with a few counts. This chain joins TRBV25-1 and TRBJ2-5; 8 positions match TRBD1. The end of the DNA fits TRBJ2-7 better, so the J call may be wrong. Germline V gene lookup returns CDR1 MGHDK and CDR2 SYGVNS. This CDR3 has 14 residues. This CDR3 reads CASAKDRDPYEQYF. The CDR3 coding sequence is TGTGCCAGCGCCAAGGACAGGGACCCATACGAGCAGTACTTC.

The chain carries TRBV20-1 and TRBJ2-3; tentative D call: TRBD2 (5 bases). V shed 0 bases and J shed 3 bases, with 10 bases lying between them. The CDR3 sequence is 14 residues long. Germline CDR1 and CDR2: DFQATT and SNEGSKA (reference sequence). CDR3 sequence reads: CSARDAGETDTQYF. The DNA of the CDR3 is TGCAGTGCTAGAGATGCGGGCGAGACAGATACGCAGTATTTT.